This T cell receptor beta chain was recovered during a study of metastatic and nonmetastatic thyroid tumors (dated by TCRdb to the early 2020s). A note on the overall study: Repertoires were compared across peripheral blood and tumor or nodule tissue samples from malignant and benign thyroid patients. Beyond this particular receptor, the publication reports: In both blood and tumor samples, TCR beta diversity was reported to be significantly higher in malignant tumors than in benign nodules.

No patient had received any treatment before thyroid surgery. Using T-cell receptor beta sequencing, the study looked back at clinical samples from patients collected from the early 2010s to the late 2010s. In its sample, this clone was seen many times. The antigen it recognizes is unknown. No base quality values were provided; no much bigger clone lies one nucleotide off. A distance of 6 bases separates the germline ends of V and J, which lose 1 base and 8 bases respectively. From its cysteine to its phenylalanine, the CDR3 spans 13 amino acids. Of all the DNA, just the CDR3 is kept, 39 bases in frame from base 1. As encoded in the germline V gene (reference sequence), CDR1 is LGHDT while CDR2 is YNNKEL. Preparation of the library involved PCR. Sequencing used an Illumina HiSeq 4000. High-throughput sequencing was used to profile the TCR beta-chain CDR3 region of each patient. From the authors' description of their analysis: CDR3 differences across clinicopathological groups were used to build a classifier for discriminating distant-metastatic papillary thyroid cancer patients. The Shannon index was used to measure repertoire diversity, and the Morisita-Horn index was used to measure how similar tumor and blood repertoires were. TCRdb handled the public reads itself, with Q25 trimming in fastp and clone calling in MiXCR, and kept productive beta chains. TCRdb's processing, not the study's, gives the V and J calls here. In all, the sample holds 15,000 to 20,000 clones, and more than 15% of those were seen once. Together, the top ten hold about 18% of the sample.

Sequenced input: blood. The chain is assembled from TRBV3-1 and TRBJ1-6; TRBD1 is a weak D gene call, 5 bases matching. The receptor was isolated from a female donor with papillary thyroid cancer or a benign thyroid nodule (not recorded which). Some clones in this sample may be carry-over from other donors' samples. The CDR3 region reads CASSQGGDSPLHF. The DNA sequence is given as TGTGCCAGCAGCCAAGGGGGGGATTCACCCCTCCACTTT. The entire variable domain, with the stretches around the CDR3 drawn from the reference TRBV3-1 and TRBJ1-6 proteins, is DTAVSQTPKYLVTQMGNDKSIKCEQNLGHDTMYWYKQDSKKFLKIMFSYNNKELIINETVPNRFSPKSPDKAHLNLHINSLELGDSAVYFCASSQGGDSPLHFGNGTRLTVT.